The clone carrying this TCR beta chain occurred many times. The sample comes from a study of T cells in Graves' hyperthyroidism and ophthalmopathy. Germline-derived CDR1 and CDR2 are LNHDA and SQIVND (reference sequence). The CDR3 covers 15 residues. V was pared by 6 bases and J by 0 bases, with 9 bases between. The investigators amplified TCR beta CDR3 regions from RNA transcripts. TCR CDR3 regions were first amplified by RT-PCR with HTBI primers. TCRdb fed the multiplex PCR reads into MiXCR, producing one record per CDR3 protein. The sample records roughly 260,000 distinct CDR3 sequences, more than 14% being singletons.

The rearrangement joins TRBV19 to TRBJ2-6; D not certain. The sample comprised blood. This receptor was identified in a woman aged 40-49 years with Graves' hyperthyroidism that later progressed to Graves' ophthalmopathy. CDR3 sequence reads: CASRAPISGANVLTF. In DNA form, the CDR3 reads TGTGCCAGTAGGGCCCCGATCTCTGGGGCCAACGTCCTGACTTTC.